A single sample gave rise to the 8 T cell receptor beta chains below, sequenced in a study of early T cells in non-severe SARS-CoV-2 infection. TCRdb analysed the 5' RACE reads with MiXCR anew, one entry per CDR3 protein. Of 97,000 or so distinct CDR3 sequences listed, less than 15% are singletons. Material: whole blood. The origin of the receptors is an adult who was a healthcare worker with PCR-confirmed SARS-CoV-2 infection or an uninfected control (not recorded which).

Only one count was recorded for this clonotype. The chain couples TRBV28 to TRBJ2-7, with 7 bases that match TRBD1. CDR3 length: 13 residues. The junction had 2 bases not matched to a gene; V was cut back by 3 bases and J by 3 bases. Germline CDR1 is MDHEN and CDR2 is SYDVKM. CDR3: CASSLGQRYEQYF. CDR3 bases: TGTGCCAGCAGTTTGGGACAGCGCTACGAGCAGTACTTC.

The chain combines TRBV5-6 with TRBJ1-5; D possibly corresponds to TRBD1 (6 bases). CDR1 SGHDT and CDR2 YYEEEE come from the germline V gene. V shed 3 bases and J shed 3 bases, with 13 bases lying between them. This CDR3 is 15 amino acids long. CDR3 sequence (DNA): TGTGCCAGCAGCTATACAGGGTCTTTCAATCAGCCCCAGCATTTT. Its translation is CASSYTGSFNQPQHF.

This clonotype was recorded a few times. This chain joins TRBV10-2 and TRBJ2-2; TRBD2 aligns across 7 bases. The trim removed 3 bases at V and 1 base at J, leaving 2 bases unmatched. CDR3 size: 15 residues. Germline CDR1 is WSHSY and CDR2 is SAAADI. Written as DNA, the CDR3 is TGCGCCAGCAGTGATCTAGCGGTGAACACCGGGGAGCTGTTTTTT. This translates into CASSDLAVNTGELFF.

This clonotype was counted a few times. The gene calls are TRBV12-3 or TRBV12-4 and TRBJ1-6; 7 positions agree with TRBD1. J lost 8 bases, V lost 8 bases, and 6 bases had no gene match. There are 13 residues in the CDR3. The CDR3 is CASGGQFHSPLHF. The CDR3 region has the DNA TGTGCCAGCGGGGGACAGTTTCATTCACCCCTCCACTTT.

In its sample, this clonotype was seen a few times. The V gene is TRBV5-6, the J gene TRBJ2-5; a weak D match, TRBD2 (5 bases). There are 15 residues in the CDR3. Trimming shortened V by 4 bases and J by 4 bases, and 17 bases separated the two germline ends. The germline gives CDR1 SGHDT, CDR2 YYEEEE. The CDR3 DNA reads TGTGCCAGCAGCCAAGTACGGATAGCGAGAGAGACCCAGTACTTC. This codes for CASSQVRIARETQYF.

This clonotype was counted a few times. The chain carries TRBV30 and TRBJ1-3; D is possibly TRBD1 (5 bases). The CDR3 extends over 13 amino acids. Germline CDR1 is GTSNPN and CDR2 is SVGIG (reference sequence). V was pared by 4 bases and J by 0 bases, with 7 bases between. The chain's CDR3 is CAWMGGSGNTIYF. The CDR3, as DNA: TGTGCCTGGATGGGGGGCTCTGGAAACACCATATATTTT.

This chain joins TRBV28 and TRBJ2-1; D ambiguous. Per germline, CDR1 MDHEN and CDR2 SYDVKM. Between the trimmed V and J ends, which lost 6 bases and 1 base, there was a span of 4 bases. The CDR3 has 12 amino acids. CDR3 residues: CASRPSYNEQFF. The CDR3 region has the DNA TGTGCCAGCAGGCCGTCCTACAATGAGCAGTTCTTC.

A word on this clonotype: Compared with germline, one end of the junction differs, possibly owing to a read error. This chain uses TRBV6-4 with TRBJ2-6; possible D gene TRBD2, 7 bases. The germline V gene encodes CDR1 MRHNA and CDR2 SNTAGT. There are 16 residues in the CDR3. The CDR3 region has the DNA TGTGCCAGCAGTGACGGGGGGGGCTCTGGGGCCAACGCCCTGACTTTC. Its protein product is CASSDGGGSGANALTF.